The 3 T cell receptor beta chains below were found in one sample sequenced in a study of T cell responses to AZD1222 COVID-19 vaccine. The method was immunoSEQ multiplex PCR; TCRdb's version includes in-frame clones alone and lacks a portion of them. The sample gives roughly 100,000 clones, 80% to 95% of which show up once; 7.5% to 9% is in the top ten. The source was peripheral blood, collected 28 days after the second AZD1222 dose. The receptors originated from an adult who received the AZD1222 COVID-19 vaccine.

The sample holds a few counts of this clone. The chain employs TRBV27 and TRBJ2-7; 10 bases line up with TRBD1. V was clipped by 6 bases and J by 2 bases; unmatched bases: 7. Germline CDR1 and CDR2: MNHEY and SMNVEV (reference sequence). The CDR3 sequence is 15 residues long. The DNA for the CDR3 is TGTGCCAGCAGCTCAACCGGGACAGGGGCCTACGAGCAGTACTTC. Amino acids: CASSSTGTGAYEQYF.

The CDR3 region has the DNA TGTGCCAGCAGTTCATCCGGGACAGGGGTCTTAAATGAGCAGTTCTTC. This sequence encodes CASSSSGTGVLNEQFF. The chain links TRBV5-6 to TRBJ2-1; 10 positions agree with TRBD1. The CDR3 is 16 residues long. The V gene end was trimmed by 5 bases and the J gene end by 7 bases; junction bases not matched to a gene: 12. Germline V gives CDR1 SGHDT, CDR2 YYEEEE.

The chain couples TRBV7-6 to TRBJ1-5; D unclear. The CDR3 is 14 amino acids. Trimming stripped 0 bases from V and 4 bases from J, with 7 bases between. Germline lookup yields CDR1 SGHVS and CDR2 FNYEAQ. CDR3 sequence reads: CASSLARGNQPQHF. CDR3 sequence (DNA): TGTGCCAGCAGCTTAGCGAGAGGGAATCAGCCCCAGCATTTT.